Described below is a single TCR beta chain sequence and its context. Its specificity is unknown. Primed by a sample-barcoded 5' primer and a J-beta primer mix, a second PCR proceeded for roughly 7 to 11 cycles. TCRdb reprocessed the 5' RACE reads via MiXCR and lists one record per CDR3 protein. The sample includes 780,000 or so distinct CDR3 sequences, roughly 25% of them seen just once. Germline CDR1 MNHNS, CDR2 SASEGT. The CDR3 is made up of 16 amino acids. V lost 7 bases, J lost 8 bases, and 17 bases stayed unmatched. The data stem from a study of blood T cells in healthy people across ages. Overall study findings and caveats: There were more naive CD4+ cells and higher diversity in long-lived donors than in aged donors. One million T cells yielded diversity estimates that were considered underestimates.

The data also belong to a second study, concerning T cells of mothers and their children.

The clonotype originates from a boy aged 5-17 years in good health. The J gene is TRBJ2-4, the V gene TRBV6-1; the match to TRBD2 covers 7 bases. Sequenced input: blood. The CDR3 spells CASNRASGKLDHIQYF. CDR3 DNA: TGTGCCAGCAATAGGGCTAGCGGAAAATTGGATCACATTCAGTACTTC.